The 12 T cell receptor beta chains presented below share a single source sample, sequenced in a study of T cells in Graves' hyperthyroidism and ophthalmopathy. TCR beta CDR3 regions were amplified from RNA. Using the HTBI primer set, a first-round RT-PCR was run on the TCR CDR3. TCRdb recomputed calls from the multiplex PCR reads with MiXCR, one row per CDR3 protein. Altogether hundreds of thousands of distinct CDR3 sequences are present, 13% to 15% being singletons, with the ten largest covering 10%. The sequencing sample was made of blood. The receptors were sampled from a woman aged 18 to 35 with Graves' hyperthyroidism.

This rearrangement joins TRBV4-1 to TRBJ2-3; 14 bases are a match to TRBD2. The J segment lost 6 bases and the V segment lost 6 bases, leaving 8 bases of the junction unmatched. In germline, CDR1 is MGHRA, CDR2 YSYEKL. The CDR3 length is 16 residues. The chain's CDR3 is CASSSGTSGSWDTQYF. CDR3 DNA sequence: TGCGCCAGCAGTTCCGGGACTAGCGGGAGCTGGGATACGCAGTATTTT.

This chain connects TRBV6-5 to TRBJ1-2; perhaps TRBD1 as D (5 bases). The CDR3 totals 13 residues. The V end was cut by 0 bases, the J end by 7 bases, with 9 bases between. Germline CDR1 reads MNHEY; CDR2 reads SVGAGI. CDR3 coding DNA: TGTGCCAGCAGTTACTCCCAGGGAACTGGCTACACCTTC. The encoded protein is CASSYSQGTGYTF.

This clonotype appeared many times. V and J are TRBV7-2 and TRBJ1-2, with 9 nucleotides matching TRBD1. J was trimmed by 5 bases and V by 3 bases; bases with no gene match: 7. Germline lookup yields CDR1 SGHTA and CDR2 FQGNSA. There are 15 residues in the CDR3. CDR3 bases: TGTGCCAGCAGCTTGGGACAGGGAGATGGGTATGGCTACACCTTC. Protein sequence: CASSLGQGDGYGYTF.

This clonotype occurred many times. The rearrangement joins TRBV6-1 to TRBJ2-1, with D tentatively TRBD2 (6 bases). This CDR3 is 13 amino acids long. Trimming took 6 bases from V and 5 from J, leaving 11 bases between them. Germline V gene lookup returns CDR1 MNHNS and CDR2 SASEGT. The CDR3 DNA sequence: TGTGCCAGCAGACTGGGACTCAACAATGAGCAGTTCTTC. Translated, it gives CASRLGLNNEQFF.

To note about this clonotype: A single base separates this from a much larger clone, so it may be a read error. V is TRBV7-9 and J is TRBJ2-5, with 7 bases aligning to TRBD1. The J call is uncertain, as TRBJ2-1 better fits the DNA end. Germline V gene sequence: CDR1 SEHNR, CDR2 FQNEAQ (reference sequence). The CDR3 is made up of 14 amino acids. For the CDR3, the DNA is TGTGCCAGCAGCTCCGACAGGGACCAAGAGACCCAGTTCTTC. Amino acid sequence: CASSSDRDQETQFF.

Here the CDR3 reads CASSLPPGQGPYEQYF. DNA of the CDR3: TGTGCCAGCAGCCTACCCCCGGGACAGGGGCCCTACGAGCAGTACTTC. V gene TRBV7-9 combines with J gene TRBJ2-7; 10 nucleotides match TRBD1. The V and J ends lost 5 bases and 2 bases, in that order; junction bases with no gene match: 9. Germline V gene lookup returns CDR1 SEHNR and CDR2 FQNEAQ (reference sequence). The CDR3 has 16 residues.

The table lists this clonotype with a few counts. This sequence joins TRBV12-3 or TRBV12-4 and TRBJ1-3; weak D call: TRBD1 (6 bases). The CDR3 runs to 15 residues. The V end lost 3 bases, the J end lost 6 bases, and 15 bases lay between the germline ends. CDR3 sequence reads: CASSLVRGLENTIYF. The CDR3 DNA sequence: TGTGCCAGCAGTTTGGTCAGGGGCTTGGAAAACACCATATATTTT.

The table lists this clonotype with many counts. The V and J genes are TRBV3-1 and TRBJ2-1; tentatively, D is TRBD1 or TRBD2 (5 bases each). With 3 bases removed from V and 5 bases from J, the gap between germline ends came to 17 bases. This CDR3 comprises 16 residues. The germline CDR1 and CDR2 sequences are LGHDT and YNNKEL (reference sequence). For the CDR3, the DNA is TGTGCCAGCAGCCAGACGGGACGCCCAGTGAACAATGAGCAGTTCTTC. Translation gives CASSQTGRPVNNEQFF.

DNA of the CDR3: TGTGCCAGCAGCCGGCCGGTCCAAGAGACCCAGTACTTC. The encoded protein is CASSRPVQETQYF. The chain links TRBV11-3 to TRBJ2-5; no clear D. The germline CDR1 and CDR2 sequences are SGHNT and YENEEA. CDR3 size: 13 residues. Deletions cut 5 bases from V and 1 base from J, with 8 bases between.

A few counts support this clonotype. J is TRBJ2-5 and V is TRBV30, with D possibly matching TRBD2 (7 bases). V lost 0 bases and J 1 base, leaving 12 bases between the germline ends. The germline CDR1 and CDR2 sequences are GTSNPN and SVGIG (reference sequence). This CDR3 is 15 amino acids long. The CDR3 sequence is CAWSVRGARQETQYF. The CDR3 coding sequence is TGTGCCTGGAGTGTACGGGGGGCCCGCCAAGAGACCCAGTACTTC.

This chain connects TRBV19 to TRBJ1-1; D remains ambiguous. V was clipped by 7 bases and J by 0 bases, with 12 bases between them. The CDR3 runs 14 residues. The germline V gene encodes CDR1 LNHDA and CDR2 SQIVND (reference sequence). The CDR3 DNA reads TGTGCCAGTACCCATGTCAGCTTGAACACTGAAGCTTTCTTT. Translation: CASTHVSLNTEAFF.

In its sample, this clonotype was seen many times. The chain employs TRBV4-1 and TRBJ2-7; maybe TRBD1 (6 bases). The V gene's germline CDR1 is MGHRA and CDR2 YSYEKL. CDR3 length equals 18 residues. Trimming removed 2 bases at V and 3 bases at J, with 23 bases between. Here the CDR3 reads CASSQSGQGPSFDYEQYF. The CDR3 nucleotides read TGCGCCAGCAGCCAATCGGGGCAGGGGCCCTCTTTTGACTACGAGCAGTACTTC.